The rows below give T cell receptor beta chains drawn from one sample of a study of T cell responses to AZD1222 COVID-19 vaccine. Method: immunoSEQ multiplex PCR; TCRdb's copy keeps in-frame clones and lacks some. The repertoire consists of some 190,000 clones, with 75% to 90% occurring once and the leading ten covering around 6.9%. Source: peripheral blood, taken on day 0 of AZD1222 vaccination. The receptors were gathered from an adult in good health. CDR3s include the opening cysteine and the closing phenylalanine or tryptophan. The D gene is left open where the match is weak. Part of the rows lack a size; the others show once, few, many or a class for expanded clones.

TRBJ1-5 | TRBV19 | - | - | CASSIIYSNQPQHF | TGTGCCAGTAGTATAATCTATAGCAATCAGCCCCAGCATTTT
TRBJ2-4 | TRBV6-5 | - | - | CASSYTGPTDIQYF | TGTGCCAGCAGTTATACCGGGCCCACAGACATTCAGTACTTC
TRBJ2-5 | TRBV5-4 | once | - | CASSLVHSGETQYF | TGTGCCAGCAGCTTGGTTCACTCCGGCGAGACCCAGTACTTC
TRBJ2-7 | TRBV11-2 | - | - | CASSLGYYEQYF | TGTGCCAGCAGCTTAGGGTACTACGAGCAGTACTTC
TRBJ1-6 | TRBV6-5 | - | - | CASSDSDYSPLHF | TGTGCCAGCAGTGACTCGGACTATTCACCCCTCCACTTT
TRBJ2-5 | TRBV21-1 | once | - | CASSKRERVGPRAQYF | TGTGCCAGCAGCAAAAGAGAACGGGTAGGGCCCCGGGCCCAGTACTTC
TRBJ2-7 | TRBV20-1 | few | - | CSASRGPQASYEQYF | TGCAGTGCCAGTCGAGGACCCCAGGCCTCCTACGAGCAGTACTTC
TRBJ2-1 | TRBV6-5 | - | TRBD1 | CASTATGTSYNEQFF | TGTGCCAGCACCGCGACAGGGACATCCTACAATGAGCAGTTCTTC
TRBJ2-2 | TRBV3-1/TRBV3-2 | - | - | CASSHVMEVYGNTGELFF | TGTGCCAGCAGCCATGTAATGGAGGTTTACGGGAACACCGGGGAGCTGTTTTTT
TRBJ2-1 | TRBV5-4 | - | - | CASSDDTSSSYNEQFF | TGTGCCAGCAGCGATGACACTAGTAGTTCCTACAATGAGCAGTTCTTC
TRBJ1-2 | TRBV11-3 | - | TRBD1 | CAGGQGVYGYTF | TGTGCCGGCGGACAGGGGGTTTATGGCTACACCTTC
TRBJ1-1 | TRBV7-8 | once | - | CASSYIDRNTEAFF | TGTGCCAGCAGCTATATCGACAGGAACACTGAAGCTTTCTTT
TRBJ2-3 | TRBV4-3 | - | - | CASSQEMTGQITDTQYF | TGCGCCAGCAGCCAAGAAATGACAGGCCAGATCACAGATACGCAGTATTTT
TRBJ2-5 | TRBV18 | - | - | CASSPREETQYF | TGTGCCAGCTCACCAAGAGAAGAGACCCAGTACTTC
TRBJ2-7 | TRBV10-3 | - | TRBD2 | CAIKGASGGREQYF | TGTGCCATCAAGGGGGCTAGCGGGGGGCGCGAGCAGTACTTC
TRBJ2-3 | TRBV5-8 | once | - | CAPRSLPQYF | TGTGCCCCTCGGTCCCTCCCGCAGTATTTT
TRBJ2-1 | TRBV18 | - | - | CASSLRQVPYNEQFF | TGTGCCAGCTCATTACGACAGGTCCCCTACAATGAGCAGTTCTTC
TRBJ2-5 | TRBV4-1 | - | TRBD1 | CASSQPGQVGETQYF | TGCGCCAGCAGCCAACCGGGACAGGTGGGGGAGACCCAGTACTTC
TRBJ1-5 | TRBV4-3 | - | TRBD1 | CASSPQIQGAINQPQHF | TGCGCCAGCAGCCCGCAAATACAGGGGGCTATCAATCAGCCCCAGCATTTT
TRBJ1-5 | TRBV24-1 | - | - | CATSESNSNQPQHF | TGTGCCACCAGTGAAAGTAACAGCAATCAGCCCCAGCATTTT
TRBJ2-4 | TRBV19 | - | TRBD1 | CASRGQGSPRNIQYF | TGTGCCAGTAGGGGACAGGGGAGCCCCCGGAACATTCAGTACTTC